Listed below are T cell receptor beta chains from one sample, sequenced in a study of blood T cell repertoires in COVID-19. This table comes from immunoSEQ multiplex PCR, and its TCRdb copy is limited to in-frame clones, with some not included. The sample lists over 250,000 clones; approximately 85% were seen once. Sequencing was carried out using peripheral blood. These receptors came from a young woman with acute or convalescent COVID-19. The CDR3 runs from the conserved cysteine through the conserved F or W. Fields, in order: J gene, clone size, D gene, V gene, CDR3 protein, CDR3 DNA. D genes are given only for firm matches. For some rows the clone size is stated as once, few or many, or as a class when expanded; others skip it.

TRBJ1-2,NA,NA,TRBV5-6,CASRGAGGAYYGYTF,TGTGCCAGCAGAGGTGCGGGGGGCGCCTACTATGGCTACACCTTC
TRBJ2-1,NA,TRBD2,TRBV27,CASLPVASGRVEQFF,TGTGCCAGCCTCCCGGTGGCTAGCGGGAGGGTTGAGCAGTTCTTC
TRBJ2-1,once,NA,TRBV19,CASSITRSQYNEQFF,TGTGCCAGTAGTATAACTCGGAGCCAATACAATGAGCAGTTCTTC
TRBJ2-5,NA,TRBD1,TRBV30,CAWSPGGETQYF,TGTGCCTGGAGTCCAGGGGGAGAGACCCAGTACTTC
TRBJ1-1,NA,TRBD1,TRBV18,CASSPLAPGGGTEAFF,TGTGCCAGCTCACCTCTGGCGCCAGGGGGAGGCACTGAAGCTTTCTTT
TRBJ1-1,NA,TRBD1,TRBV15,CATSRGGPGQMNTEAFF,TGTGCCACCAGCAGAGGAGGACCGGGACAGATGAACACTGAAGCTTTCTTT
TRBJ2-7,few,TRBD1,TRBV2,CASSGDRVINEQYF,TGTGCCAGCAGTGGGGACAGGGTGATCAACGAGCAGTACTTC
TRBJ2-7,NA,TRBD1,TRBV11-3,CASSLGYRGTGNEQYF,TGTGCCAGCAGCTTAGGGTACCGGGGGACAGGGAACGAGCAGTACTTC
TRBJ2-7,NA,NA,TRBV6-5,CASSYSPAYEQYF,TGTGCCAGCAGTTACTCCCCAGCCTACGAGCAGTACTTC
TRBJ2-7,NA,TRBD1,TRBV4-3,CASSQVDRAEQYF,TGCGCCAGCAGCCAGGTGGACAGGGCCGAGCAGTACTTC
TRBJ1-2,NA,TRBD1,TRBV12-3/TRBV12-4,CASSPRDRSGYTF,TGTGCCAGCAGTCCAAGGGACAGGTCTGGCTACACCTTC
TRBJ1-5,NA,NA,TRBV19,CASSTYRVDQPQHF,TGTGCCAGTAGTACCTACAGGGTGGATCAGCCCCAGCATTTT
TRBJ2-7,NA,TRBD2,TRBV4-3,CASSHTSGRAGEQYF,TGCGCCAGCAGCCACACTAGCGGGAGGGCCGGTGAGCAGTACTTC
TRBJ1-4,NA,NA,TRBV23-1,CASSQSVGGGEKLFF,TGCGCCAGCAGTCAATCTGTGGGGGGAGGCGAAAAACTGTTTTTT
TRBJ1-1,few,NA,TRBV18,CASSPYGGRTEAFF,TGTGCCAGCTCACCATATGGCGGGAGGACTGAAGCTTTCTTT